The TCR beta chain described here comes from a study of cytotoxic CD8 clonotypes in ibrutinib-treated CLL (dated by TCRdb to the early 2020s). For the wider study: In this cohort, more than 14 patients were treatment-naive and approximately twelve were relapsed/refractory, while around 17 had unmutated IGHV. Partial responses were observed in 24 patients and complete responses in 2; after a median follow-up of roughly 72 months, remission was maintained in 15 or so patients and progression was observed in 12. Samples at response were collected after a median of roughly twelve months of treatment, with a range of roughly 6 to 36 months. On average, each sample yielded roughly 260,000 productive templates and over 90,000 productive rearrangements. Of the 86 participants in the trial, about two dozen had longitudinal samples available. Cryopreserved peripheral blood mononuclear cells were obtained before treatment, at response, and at either sustained remission or disease progression. Patients were still on ibrutinib when every remission and progressive disease sample was collected.

Per the publication, the time point label means: roughly 23 months on ibrutinib. Approximately 2 micrograms of genomic DNA were extracted from cryopreserved PBMCs for TCR beta library preparation. High-throughput TCR beta sequencing was performed on longitudinal blood samples from CLL patients receiving ibrutinib monotherapy. The patients took part in an open-label, single-center phase 2 trial of ibrutinib monotherapy. Comment on this clone: Its cognate antigen has yet to be identified. It has no much larger one-base neighbor in the sample; base qualities were not kept.

A MiSeq instrument was used for deep resolution sequencing, which targeted depths ranging from 1 in 1 million up to 1 in 200,000 T cells, with coverage averaging 10x for each clonotype. TCR beta libraries were generated with the immunoSEQ hsTCRB Kit. Concerning the study's data processing: Data were analyzed with ImmunoSEQ Data Assistant and ImmunoSEQ Analyzer, with V, D and J genes assigned per IMGT definitions. Clonality, which ranges from 0 to 1, was calculated by subtracting the normalized Shannon entropy of productive rearrangement frequencies from one. Only overrepresented clonotypes making up at least 0.05% of each patient's repertoire were included in the public clonotype analysis. Fewer than 15 repertoires from age-matched healthy donors, obtained from immuneACCESS, served as clonality controls. Held by TCRdb, this immuneACCESS table contains in-frame sequences only and omits some clones. Under half of the omission traces to an unresolved V gene where checked; the cause of the rest is unknown. V and J calls and clone size are those listed in that table; D and trimming were worked out from the DNA. The sample data list 250,000 or so clones, and 70% of these were observed just once. Of the sample, approximately 15% is held by the ten largest clones.

The CDR3 contains 15 residues, cysteine and phenylalanine counted. Only the CDR3 part of the read is kept: 45 bases, read in frame from the first base. Unmatched junction bases come to 5, with V trimmed by 5 bases and J by 0 bases. CDR1 and CDR2 are read off the germline V gene as SGHTA and FQGTGA. General conclusions and limits of the study: At ibrutinib response clonality went up, during sustained remission it held steady, and at progression it dropped back toward baseline. Public clonotypes were rare and either shrank or stayed stable during treatment, and the rise in clonality at ibrutinib response reflected expansion of private clonotypes. Baseline clonality exceeded that of age-matched healthy donors and correlated strongly with circulating CD8+ T-cell counts. Sampling times were not matched between sustained-remission and progressing patients, and lymph node repertoires were not studied.

This clonotype originated in a human donor with chronic lymphocytic leukemia. Specimen: PBMCs, collected after 24 months of ibrutinib treatment. The sequence joins TRBV7-3 to TRBJ1-2, with 8 central nucleotides matching TRBD1. The DNA sequence follows: TGTGCCAGCAGCCCGTCACAGGGGGCTAACTATGGCTACACCTTC. It specifies CASSPSQGANYGYTF.